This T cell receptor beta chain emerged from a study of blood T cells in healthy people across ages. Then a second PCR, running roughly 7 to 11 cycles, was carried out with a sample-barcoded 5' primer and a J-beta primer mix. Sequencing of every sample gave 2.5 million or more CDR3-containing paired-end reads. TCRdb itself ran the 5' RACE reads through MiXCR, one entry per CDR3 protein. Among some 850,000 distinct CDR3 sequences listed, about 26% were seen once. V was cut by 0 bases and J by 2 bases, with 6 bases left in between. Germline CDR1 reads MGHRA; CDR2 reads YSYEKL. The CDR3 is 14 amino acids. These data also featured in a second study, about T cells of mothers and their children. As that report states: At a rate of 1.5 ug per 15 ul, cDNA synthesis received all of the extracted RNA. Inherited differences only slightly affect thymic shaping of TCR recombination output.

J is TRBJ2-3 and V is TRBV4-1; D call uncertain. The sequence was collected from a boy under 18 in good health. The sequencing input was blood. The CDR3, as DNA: TGCGCCAGCAGCCAAGAAGCCAACACAGATACGCAGTATTTT. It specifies CASSQEANTDTQYF.